The 20 T cell receptor beta chains below come from one sample, sequenced in a study of blood T cell repertoires in COVID-19. Clones were read by immunoSEQ multiplex PCR, and TCRdb kept only the in-frame ones, dropping some. The sample holds about 87,000 clones, about 79% seen once. The sample comprised peripheral blood. The receptors originated from a woman aged 45-60 years with acute or convalescent COVID-19.

The chain links TRBV14 to TRBJ1-5; 9 bases are shared with TRBD1. V shed 4 bases, J shed 4 bases, and the junction held 5 bases outside the gene matches. The CDR3 spans 15 residues. CDR1 and CDR2 from the germline V gene are SGHDN and FVKESK. For the CDR3, the DNA is TGTGCCAGCAGCCTGGGACAGGGACCTAATCAGCCCCAGCATTTT. It codes for CASSLGQGPNQPQHF.

The chain links TRBV27 to TRBJ1-4; 7 bases match TRBD1. V lost 5 bases and J lost 9; bases outside the gene matches: 18. Germline V gene sequence: CDR1 MNHEY, CDR2 SMNVEV (reference sequence). The CDR3 loop spans 17 amino acids. CDR3 bases: TGTGCCAGCAGTCCCTACGTCCCAGGACAGGTAGTAAAAAAACTGTTTTTT. This translates into CASSPYVPGQVVKKLFF.

The J gene is TRBJ1-2, the V gene TRBV5-1, with D perhaps matching TRBD1 (5 bases). Germline loops: CDR1 SGHRS, CDR2 YFSETQ. Trimming stripped 5 bases from V and 9 bases from J, with 17 bases between. The CDR3 covers 13 residues. DNA of the CDR3: TGCGCCAGCAGTCCCGGGAGGGACTTAAGCTACACCTTC. It is translated as CASSPGRDLSYTF.

This clone was picked up one time. V and J are TRBV6-4 and TRBJ2-2; TRBD1 might be the D (5 bases). The V end lost 1 base, the J end lost 1 base, and 10 bases lay between the germline ends. Germline lookup yields CDR1 MRHNA and CDR2 SNTAGT. The CDR3 is 16 residues long. The CDR3 region has the DNA TGTGCCAGCAGTGACTACCTAGGACAGAACACCGGGGAGCTGTTTTTT. It specifies CASSDYLGQNTGELFF.

The rearrangement links TRBV4-3 to TRBJ2-7; D is uncertain. Trimming removed 0 bases at V and 5 bases at J, with 14 bases between. CDR1 and CDR2 from the germline V gene are LGHNA and YSLEER. This CDR3 is 15 amino acids long. This CDR3 reads CASSQDYLPADEQYF. The CDR3 DNA reads TGCGCCAGCAGCCAAGATTACCTACCTGCCGACGAGCAGTACTTC.

This chain connects TRBV5-4 to TRBJ2-1; the match to TRBD2 covers 8 bases. Germline CDR1 reads SGHNT; CDR2 reads YYREEE (reference sequence). This CDR3 contains 15 residues. The ends lost 0 bases at V and 4 bases at J; junction bases unmatched: 3. The CDR3 DNA sequence: TGTGCCAGCAGCTTGGAAGCGGGGGATTACAATGAGCAGTTCTTC. Its translation is CASSLEAGDYNEQFF.

This chain uses TRBV6-2 or TRBV6-3 with TRBJ1-2; TRBD1 might be the D (6 bases). Germline loops: CDR1 MNHEY, CDR2 SVGEGT. There are 13 residues in the CDR3. V lost 0 bases and J lost 8, with 10 bases in between. CDR3 DNA sequence: TGTGCCAGCAGTTACTCGGGGGCCCGGGGCTACACCTTC. This encodes CASSYSGARGYTF.

The V call is TRBV5-4, the J call TRBJ2-2; 13 bases map to TRBD2. CDR1 and CDR2 (germline): SGHNT, YYREEE (reference sequence). V trimming: 4 bases; J trimming: 5 bases; junction bases outside the gene matches: 11. The CDR3 contains 18 residues. The CDR3 bases are TGTGCCAGCAGCACCCATAGAACTAGCGGGGGGGCGACCGGGGAGCTGTTTTTT. Translating it yields CASSTHRTSGGATGELFF.

This CDR3 reads CASSLAPGDYGYTF. The CDR3 nucleotides are TGCGCCAGCAGCTTGGCCCCGGGTGACTATGGCTACACCTTC. V and J are TRBV5-1 and TRBJ1-2; D uncertain. The germline CDR1 and CDR2 sequences are SGHRS and YFSETQ. V shed 0 bases and J shed 3 bases, with 9 bases lying between them. The CDR3 consists of 14 residues.

The chain is built from TRBV7-2 and TRBJ1-4, with 7 positions matching TRBD1. V was clipped by 3 bases and J by 4 bases; unmatched bases: 2. CDR1 SGHTA and CDR2 FQGNSA come from the germline V gene. The CDR3 covers 14 residues. DNA for the CDR3: TGTGCCAGCAGCTTCCAGGGGGTTAATGAAAAACTGTTTTTT. Protein product: CASSFQGVNEKLFF.

CDR3 in amino acids: CASSSFDIPNYGYTF. For the CDR3, the DNA is TGTGCCAGCAGCTCCTTCGACATTCCTAACTATGGCTACACCTTC. This sequence joins TRBV7-9 and TRBJ1-2; D gene uncertain. Germline loops: CDR1 SEHNR, CDR2 FQNEAQ (reference sequence). V was pared by 4 bases and J by 0 bases, with 12 bases between. There are 15 residues in the CDR3. The full variable domain, completed using reference TRBV7-9 and TRBJ1-2, is DTGVSQNPRHKITKRGQNVTFRCDPISEHNRLYWYRQTLGQGPEFLTYFQNEAQLEKSRLLSDRFSAERPKGSFSTLEIQRTEQGDSAMYLCASSSFDIPNYGYTFGSGTRLTVV.

The chain uses TRBV5-8 and TRBJ2-7; D may be TRBD1 (6 bases). Germline V gene sequence: CDR1 SGHTS, CDR2 YDEGEE. The V end was cut by 3 bases, the J end by 3 bases, with 13 bases between. The CDR3 is 14 residues long. CDR3: CASSSTGLGYEQYF. The CDR3 DNA is TGTGCCAGCAGCTCGACAGGCTTAGGCTACGAGCAGTACTTC.

This clone is a singleton in its sample. The genes are TRBV7-9 and TRBJ2-1, with D possibly matching TRBD1 (6 bases). The V end was cut by 4 bases, the J end by 1 base, with 8 bases between. Looked up from germline, CDR1 is SEHNR and CDR2 is FQNEAQ (reference sequence). The CDR3 totals 14 residues. CDR3 DNA: TGTGCCAGCAGCTGGGGGCATTCCTACAATGAGCAGTTCTTC. Amino acids: CASSWGHSYNEQFF.

The chain has TRBV28 and TRBJ1-2, with D possibly matching TRBD1 (5 bases). V shed 4 bases and J shed 4 bases, with 13 bases lying between them. The germline CDR1 and CDR2 sequences are MDHEN and SYDVKM. The CDR3 contains 14 residues. In DNA form, the CDR3 reads TGTGCCAGCAGTTGGGGGGGATTAGGCTATGGCTACACCTTC. This gives the protein CASSWGGLGYGYTF.

The count of this clone is one. The CDR3 DNA reads as TGCGCCAGCAGCCCGAGCGAGGGGGCGAACTATGGCTACACCTTC. Translation gives CASSPSEGANYGYTF. The V call is TRBV4-1, the J call TRBJ1-2; the match to TRBD1 covers 7 bases. The CDR3 is 15 amino acids. V lost 4 bases and J lost 2; bases outside the gene matches: 7. The germline V gene encodes CDR1 MGHRA and CDR2 YSYEKL.

This chain connects TRBV4-3 to TRBJ2-7, with 8 bases that match TRBD1. Germline V gene data show CDR1 as LGHNA and CDR2 as YSLEER. This CDR3 region has 15 residues. The junction had 4 bases not matched to a gene; V was cut back by 1 base and J by 2 bases. In DNA, the CDR3 is TGCGCCAGCAGCCAAGGATCAGGGGGCCCCTACGAGCAGTACTTC. Its protein product is CASSQGSGGPYEQYF.

A few counts support this clone. The chain carries TRBV4-1 and TRBJ1-3, with 7 bases matching TRBD1. The CDR3 sequence is 17 residues long. The V gene end was trimmed by 4 bases and the J gene end by 0 bases; junction bases not matched to a gene: 9. CDR1 is MGHRA, CDR2 YSYEKL, per germline. The CDR3, as DNA: TGCGCCAGCAGCCCGCTTGGGACAGAATACTCTGGAAACACCATATATTTT. Translating gives CASSPLGTEYSGNTIYF.

The chain links TRBV6-5 to TRBJ1-4; tentative D call: TRBD1 (6 bases). Germline CDR1 is MNHEY and CDR2 is SVGAGI. This CDR3 contains 15 residues. Trimming took off 6 bases at V and 0 bases at J, with 11 bases between the two ends. CDR3 coding DNA: TGTGCCAGCAGGTCCACAGGGTCAACTAATGAAAAACTGTTTTTT. This sequence encodes CASRSTGSTNEKLFF.

The rearrangement uses TRBV24-1 and TRBJ1-5, with D unclear. The CDR3 runs 14 residues. Germline V lookup: CDR1 KGHDR, CDR2 SFDVKD. V was pared by 2 bases and J by 7 bases, with 11 bases between. CDR3 in DNA: TGTGCCACCAGTGATTCAGGCCCGTTGCAGCCCCAGCATTTT. Its protein is CATSDSGPLQPQHF.

This chain joins TRBV27 and TRBJ1-5, with D maybe TRBD1 (6 bases). This CDR3 contains 15 residues. The germline gives CDR1 MNHEY, CDR2 SMNVEV (reference sequence). V was trimmed by 6 bases and J by 0 bases, leaving 12 bases between them. In DNA form, the CDR3 reads TGTGCCAGCAGCCCCAGGACAGTTAGCAATCAGCCCCAGCATTTT. It translates to CASSPRTVSNQPQHF.